The 9 T cell receptor beta chains presented below share a single source sample, sequenced in a study of beta chain features in type 1 diabetes. Points from the study as a whole: The study found moderately but significantly shorter TCRB CDR3s in all four CD4+ subsets of Type 1 diabetes patients.

These receptors' antigens are unknown. The authors reverse transcribed all of the isolated RNA, so sequencing captured expressed TCRB transcripts. TCRdb's table, derived via immunoSEQ multiplex PCR, lists solely in-frame clones and lacks some. The sample yields a few hundred thousand clones, over 8.5% seen once. Specimen: central memory CD4+ T cells from blood. The receptors originated from a man younger than 40 with type 1 diabetes.

The chain has TRBV6-7 and TRBJ2-4; 9 nucleotides line up with TRBD2. TRBV6-7 is assigned to the ORF class and has an uncertain function. Unmatched junction bases numbered 17, after V lost 2 bases and J lost 3 bases. The CDR3 covers 20 residues. CDR3 nucleotide sequence: TGTGCCAGCAGTTACCGTCCAGGAGCGGGAGGTAGCCAGGGCAAAAACATTCAGTACTTC. Amino acid sequence: CASSYRPGAGGSQGKNIQYF.

The V and J genes are TRBV14 and TRBJ1-4; D possibly corresponds to TRBD1 (5 bases). Germline assignment: CDR1 SGHDN and CDR2 FVKESK. The CDR3 runs to 16 residues. V was trimmed by 5 bases and J by 3 bases, leaving 16 bases between them. The chain's CDR3 is CASSKISGSANEKLFF. CDR3 bases: TGTGCCAGCAGCAAAATTTCAGGGTCCGCTAATGAAAAACTGTTTTTT.

As concerns this clone: Other DNA variants within this sample encode the same CDR3. The chain joins TRBV5-1 to TRBJ1-1; TRBD1 agrees at 9 bases. J gave up 2 bases and V 1 base, and 0 bases lay outside the gene matches. Germline assignment: CDR1 SGHRS and CDR2 YFSETQ. The CDR3 is made up of 14 amino acids. DNA of the CDR3: TGCGCCAGCAGCTTGACAGGGGGCAACACTGAAGCTTTCTTT. Its translation is CASSLTGGNTEAFF. The entire variable domain, with the rest obtained from reference TRBV5-1 and TRBJ1-1, is as follows: KAGVTQTPRYLIKTRGQQVTLSCSPISGHRSVSWYQQTPGQGLQFLFEYFSETQRNKGNFPGRFSGRQFSNSRSEMNVSTLELGDSALYLCASSLTGGNTEAFFGQGTRLTVV.

This clone was observed a handful of times. The V call is TRBV7-2, the J call TRBJ1-4; D unresolved. In germline, CDR1 is SGHTA, CDR2 FQGNSA. This CDR3 region has 17 residues. V was clipped by 5 bases and J by 4 bases, with 20 bases between them. DNA for the CDR3: TGTGCCAGCAGCCCCCAAAAACGGGCAGATCTTAATGAAAAACTGTTTTTT. Protein sequence: CASSPQKRADLNEKLFF.

This chain links TRBV6-1 with TRBJ1-2, with 7 bases fitting TRBD1. Unmatched junction bases numbered 6, after V lost 1 base and J lost 4 bases. Germline CDR1 reads MNHNS; CDR2 reads SASEGT. The CDR3 has 15 residues. This CDR3 is CASSEGQGPGYGYTF. The CDR3 region has the DNA TGTGCCAGCAGTGAAGGACAGGGACCTGGCTATGGCTACACCTTC.

The V and J genes are TRBV6-5 and TRBJ2-3; D may be TRBD2 (7 bases). Germline CDR1 MNHEY, CDR2 SVGAGI. Trimming cost V 7 bases and J 4 bases, with 15 bases left between them. The CDR3 covers 14 residues. This CDR3 is CASKGEGGADTQYF. CDR3 nucleotides: TGTGCCAGCAAGGGGGAGGGGGGAGCAGATACGCAGTATTTT.

J is TRBJ2-3 and V is TRBV28; no definite D call. The V and J ends lost 0 bases and 2 bases respectively, with 3 bases between them. Germline CDR1 MDHEN, CDR2 SYDVKM. The CDR3 extends over 13 amino acids. In DNA form, the CDR3 reads TGTGCCAGCAGTTTATGGGACACAGATACGCAGTATTTT. Translating it yields CASSLWDTDTQYF.

This clone was counted between two and nine times. This rearrangement joins TRBV5-1 to TRBJ2-7; D gene ambiguous. Per the germline V gene, CDR1 is SGHRS and CDR2 is YFSETQ. The V end was cut by 0 bases, the J end by 6 bases, with 7 bases between. CDR3 length: 12 amino acids. The CDR3, as DNA: TGCGCCAGCAGCTTGGAAGGTTCCGAGCAGTACTTC. Its protein is CASSLEGSEQYF.

A word on this clone: The sample holds other DNA sequences that translate to the same CDR3. The V gene is TRBV28, the J gene TRBJ1-2, with 8 nucleotides matching TRBD1. Germline lookup yields CDR1 MDHEN and CDR2 SYDVKM. J lost 2 bases, V lost 5 bases, and 4 bases had no gene match. The length of the CDR3 is 14 residues. The DNA of the CDR3 is TGTGCCAGCAGTCTCGGACAGGGAAACTATGGCTACACCTTC. It yields the protein CASSLGQGNYGYTF.